This T cell receptor (beta chain) was sequenced in a study of a mutant IDH1 vaccine in newly diagnosed glioma. For the study at large: Vaccination was launched 4-6 weeks after radiotherapy alone, or with temozolomide cycles. Most had both radiotherapy and temozolomide beforehand; others had only one. General study findings and limits: Across multiple MHC alleles, 80% to 95% of patients had vaccine-induced responses. The authors found pseudoprogression apparently unrelated to changes in top peripheral T cell clonotypes.

The germline gives CDR1 SGHNT, CDR2 YYREEE (reference sequence). This CDR3 region has 14 residues. After removal of 7 bases from V and 2 bases from J, the junction contained 6 bases not matched to a gene. As to time point: week 11, during vaccination. Doses comprised 300 ug of mutant IDH1 20-mer peptide each, plus topical imiquimod. Some clones are missing from TCRdb's copy, which holds only in-frame ones; the method was immunoSEQ multiplex PCR. This table holds around 24,000 clones, 65% to 80% found once. In regard to this clone: Its target is not known.

This clonotype was sampled from a man aged 40-49 years with glioma. This chain joins TRBV5-4 and TRBJ1-3; TRBD1 agrees at 7 bases. This material consisted of PBMCs, taken from a glioma patient whose treatment included an IDH1 peptide vaccine. In nucleotides, the CDR3 is TGTGCCAGCCAGAAGAGGGGGCCTGGAAACACCATATATTTT. Residues: CASQKRGPGNTIYF.